The T cell receptor (beta chain) under discussion was sequenced for a study of early T cells in non-severe SARS-CoV-2 infection. This clonotype was counted ten times or more. TCRdb independently ran MiXCR on the 5' RACE reads; one entry per CDR3 protein. Seen here are around 80,000 distinct CDR3 sequences, 10% observed once, and the top ten hold around 8%. This specimen was whole blood, taken at baseline. This receptor was taken from an adult who was a healthcare worker with PCR-confirmed SARS-CoV-2 infection or an uninfected control (not recorded which).

This CDR3 is CASSWKPGGTEAFF. The CDR3 DNA is TGTGCCAGCAGCTGGAAACCAGGGGGGACTGAAGCTTTCTTT. The chain joins TRBV5-4 to TRBJ1-1; TRBD1 agrees at 7 bases. Losses at the gene ends were 3 bases for V and 5 bases for J; bases not matched to a gene: 7. CDR1 is SGHNT, CDR2 YYREEE, per germline (reference sequence). The CDR3 covers 14 residues.